This T cell receptor beta chain was sequenced during a study of T-cell memory formation after mild COVID-19. TCRdb independently ran MiXCR on the 5' RACE reads; one entry per CDR3 protein. The sample has 400,000 to 500,000 distinct CDR3 sequences; 20% are singletons. V was cut by 9 bases and J by 0 bases, with 14 bases left in between. The CDR3 is 15 amino acids. This chain uses TRBV12-3 or TRBV12-4 with TRBJ2-2; D possibly uses TRBD1 or TRBD2 (5 bases each). The sequence was obtained from an adult woman who had mild COVID-19 (a few samples of this study predate the infection). Cell type and time point are not known. The material sequenced was PBMCs or a T cell subset sorted from them (not recorded which). CDR3 loop: CASFPGPTNTGELFF. The CDR3 DNA reads TGTGCCAGTTTTCCGGGGCCCACGAACACCGGGGAGCTGTTTTTT.